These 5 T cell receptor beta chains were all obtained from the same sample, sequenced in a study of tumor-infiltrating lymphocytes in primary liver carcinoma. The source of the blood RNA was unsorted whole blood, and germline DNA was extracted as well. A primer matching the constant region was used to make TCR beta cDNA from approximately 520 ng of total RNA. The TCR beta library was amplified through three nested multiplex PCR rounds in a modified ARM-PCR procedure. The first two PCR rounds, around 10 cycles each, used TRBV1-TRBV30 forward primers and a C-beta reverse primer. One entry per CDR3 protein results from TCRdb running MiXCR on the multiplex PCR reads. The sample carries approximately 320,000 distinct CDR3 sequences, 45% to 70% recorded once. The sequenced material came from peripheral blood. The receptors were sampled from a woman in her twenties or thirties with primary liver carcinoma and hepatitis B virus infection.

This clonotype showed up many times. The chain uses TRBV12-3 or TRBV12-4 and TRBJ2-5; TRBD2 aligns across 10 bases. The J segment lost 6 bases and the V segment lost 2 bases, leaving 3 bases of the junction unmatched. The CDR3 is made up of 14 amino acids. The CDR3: CASSLSSGRQTQYF. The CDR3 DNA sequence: TGTGCCAGCAGTTTATCTAGCGGGAGACAGACCCAGTACTTC.

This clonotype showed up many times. The CDR3 DNA is TGTGCCAGCAGTTTAGTAGGGGAAAACACCATATATTTT. Encoded protein: CASSLVGENTIYF. The V call is TRBV12-3 or TRBV12-4, the J call TRBJ1-3; D possibly corresponds to TRBD1 (5 bases). V dropped 1 base and J dropped 6 bases, with 7 bases sitting between them. The CDR3 runs 13 residues.

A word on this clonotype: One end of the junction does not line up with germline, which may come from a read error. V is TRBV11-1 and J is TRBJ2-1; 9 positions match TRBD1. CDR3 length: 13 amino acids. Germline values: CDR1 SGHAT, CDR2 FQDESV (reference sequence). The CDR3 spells CASRGQGMNVQFF. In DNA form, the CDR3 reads TGTGCCAGCAGAGGACAGGGGATGAATGTGCAGTTCTTC.

The CDR3 sequence is CASSHRQGPNYGYTF. CDR3 DNA: TGTGCCAGCAGCCATAGACAGGGGCCTAACTATGGCTACACCTTC. The J gene is TRBJ1-2, the V gene TRBV5-4; 8 bases line up with TRBD1. V dropped 4 bases and J dropped 0; count of bases not matched to a gene: 5. The CDR3 is 15 amino acids. CDR1 and CDR2 from the germline V gene are SGHNT and YYREEE (reference sequence).

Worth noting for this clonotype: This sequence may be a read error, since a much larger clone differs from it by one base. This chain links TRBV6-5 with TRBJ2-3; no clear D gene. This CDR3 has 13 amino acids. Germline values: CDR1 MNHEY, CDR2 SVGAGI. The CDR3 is CACRKGSPDTQYF. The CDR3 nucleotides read TGTGCCTGCAGGAAGGGATCCCCAGATACGCAGTATTTT.